This T cell receptor beta chain was sequenced for a study of blood T cell repertoires in COVID-19 (dated by TCRdb to the early 2020s). Regarding the study in general: The collaborator samples originated in the United States, Italy and Spain and spanned the acute and convalescent phases of COVID-19. The material from the prospective study consisted of cDNA or gDNA derived from T cells, B-cell-depleted T cells, or PBMCs. The dataset comprised deeply sampled blood TCRbeta repertoires from subjects exposed to, actively infected with, or recovered from COVID-19. The repertoires were released in a freely available public database meant as a resource for research on the immune response to SARS-CoV-2. The samples were drawn from the first 160 participants of the ongoing ImmuneRACE study and from 950 to 1,500 subjects provided by 6 global collaborators. Sample metadata almost always included a de-identified subject ID, COVID-19 status, age in years and sex. Where HLA class I and class II types were available, the types were taken from metadata supplied by the sample provider, not from assay-based typing.

Overall study results and their limits: The amount of clinical and demographic metadata varied by source and participant and was provided uncurated.

TCRbeta CDR3 regions were amplified from genomic DNA by means of the immunoSEQ Assay, a bias-controlled multiplex PCR. The paper's processing steps were these. Nucleated cell counts per sample were estimated from amplification of reference gene primers within the assay. To quantify the absolute abundance of each unique TCRbeta CDR3 rearrangement, sequence reads were collapsed and filtered. Productive Simpson clonality was computed per sample as the square root of Simpson's diversity index over productive rearrangements. The clones in this table, taken by TCRdb from immuneACCESS, are in-frame only. Not every clone is retained; where verified, under half of the shortfall comes from an unresolved V gene, and the cause of the rest is unknown. The DNA was the basis for D and trimming; V, J and clone size are from that table. Counted in this sample were about 95,000 clones; around 87% of them appeared once. Jointly, the top ten make up about 18% of the sample.

There are a few counts of this clone. Its cognate antigen has yet to be identified. Base quality data are lacking; no much larger clone is found one base away. Collaborating institutions collected whole blood in K2EDTA tubes following their own protocols. For TCRbeta analysis, collaborators shipped samples in one of three forms: frozen whole blood, isolated PBMCs, or DNA extracted from either of those sample types. V is shortened by 0 bases, J by 9 bases, and the region joining them spans 12 bases. The CDR3 goes from the cysteine to the phenylalanine over 14 residues. The read is trimmed to its CDR3 DNA, 42 bases read in frame from base 1. For CDR1 and CDR2, the germline V gene lists MGHRA and YSYEKL.

This TCR derives from a human donor in a cohort sampled during active COVID-19. The receptor chain draws on TRBV4-1 and TRBJ1-3; too little of a D gene remains to name it. The sequencing sample was made of peripheral blood. The DNA sequence is as follows: TGCGCCAGCAGCCAAGAACTCGCGGGTAGCACCATATATTTT. Translated, it gives CASSQELAGSTIYF.